This T cell receptor beta chain was profiled in a study of CD8+CD57+ T cells in acquired aplastic anemia. Germline values: CDR1 PRHDT, CDR2 FYEKMQ (reference sequence). The CDR3 totals 16 residues. The J segment lost 4 bases and the V segment lost 1 base, leaving 9 bases of the junction unmatched. Genomic DNA provided the template from which TCR beta VDJ and CDR3 profiles were obtained. MiXCR, applied by TCRdb to the reads, yields one record per CDR3 protein. The sample lists about 290,000 distinct CDR3 sequences, 50% to 65% occurring once. An expansion of CD8+CD57+ cells by flow cytometry had been shown in patients chosen for sequencing. In all patients, the disease was severe acquired aplastic anemia. By the time of blood sampling, patients had still received no therapy.

The sequencing sample was made of sorted CD4+, CD8+, or CD8+CD57+ T cells (not recorded which) from PBMCs. This sequence originates from a human donor with aplastic anemia. The J gene is TRBJ2-5, the V gene TRBV13; 7 bases align to TRBD2. The CDR3 DNA sequence: TGTGCCAGCAGCTTAGTTCAGCGGGAACCGGTAGAGACCCAGTACTTC. Its protein product is CASSLVQREPVETQYF. Looking up the rest from reference TRBV13 and TRBJ2-5 gives the full variable domain: AAGVIQSPRHLIKEKRETATLKCYPIPRHDTVYWYQQGPGQDPQFLISFYEKMQSDKGSIPDRFSAQQFSDYHSELNMSSLELGDSALYFCASSLVQREPVETQYFGPGTRLLVL.